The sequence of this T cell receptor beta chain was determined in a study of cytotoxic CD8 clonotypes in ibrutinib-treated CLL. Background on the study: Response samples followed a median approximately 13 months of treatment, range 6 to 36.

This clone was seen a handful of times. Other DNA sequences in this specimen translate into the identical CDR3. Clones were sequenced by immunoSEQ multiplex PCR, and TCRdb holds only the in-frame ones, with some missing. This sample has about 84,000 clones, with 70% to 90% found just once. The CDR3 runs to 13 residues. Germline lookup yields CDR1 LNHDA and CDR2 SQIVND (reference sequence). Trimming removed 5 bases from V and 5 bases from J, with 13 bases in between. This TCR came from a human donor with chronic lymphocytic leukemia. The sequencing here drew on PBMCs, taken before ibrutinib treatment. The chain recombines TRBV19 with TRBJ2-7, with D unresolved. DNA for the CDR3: TGTGCCAGTAGTTATTCAGGTAGAGACGAGCAGTACTTC. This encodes CASSYSGRDEQYF.